A selection of T cell receptor beta chains follows, all from one sample in a study of T cell responses to AZD1222 COVID-19 vaccine. Clones were sequenced by immunoSEQ multiplex PCR, and TCRdb holds only the in-frame ones, with some missing. Of 160,000 or so clones listed, approximately 90% were seen once; the top ten hold about 7%. The sequencing used peripheral blood, collected after recovery from COVID-19. Receptors were obtained from an adult who had recovered from COVID-19. Both conserved end residues are part of each CDR3. Each record gives: D gene, J gene, clone size, V gene, CDR3 DNA, CDR3 protein. A D gene is named only where the DNA matches it firmly. A clone size is listed for some rows: how often the clone was seen (once, few, many), or a class if it is expanded.

d_gene: NA; j_gene: TRBJ2-2; abundance: NA; v_gene: TRBV27; CDR3nt: TGTGCCAGCAGTTTATTGCGTTTCGGGGAGCTGTTTTTT; CDR3aa: CASSLLRFGELFF
d_gene: NA; j_gene: TRBJ2-3; abundance: NA; v_gene: TRBV6-5; CDR3nt: TGTGCCAGCACCCTCCCGGAGATGGGGCAGTATTTT; CDR3aa: CASTLPEMGQYF
d_gene: TRBD1; j_gene: TRBJ1-1; abundance: once; v_gene: TRBV28; CDR3nt: TGTGCCAGCAGTTTGACAGGGGGCAGGGCTTTCTTT; CDR3aa: CASSLTGGRAFF
d_gene: NA; j_gene: TRBJ1-4; abundance: NA; v_gene: TRBV5-4; CDR3nt: TGTGCCAGCAGCTTGGGAGGTACAACTAATGAAAAACTGTTTTTT; CDR3aa: CASSLGGTTNEKLFF
d_gene: NA; j_gene: TRBJ2-1; abundance: NA; v_gene: TRBV7-2; CDR3nt: TGTGCCAGCAGCTTGATACATTTCGATGAGCAGTTCTTC; CDR3aa: CASSLIHFDEQFF
d_gene: NA; j_gene: TRBJ2-3; abundance: NA; v_gene: TRBV11-2; CDR3nt: TGTGCCAGCAGCTTAAGCCGGATACCGCAGTATTTT; CDR3aa: CASSLSRIPQYF
d_gene: TRBD2; j_gene: TRBJ2-1; abundance: NA; v_gene: TRBV4-1; CDR3nt: TGCGCCAGCAGCCAAGAAAGAAGACTAGCGGGACCCAATGAGCAGTTCTTC; CDR3aa: CASSQERRLAGPNEQFF
d_gene: NA; j_gene: TRBJ1-1; abundance: NA; v_gene: TRBV28; CDR3nt: TGTGCCAGCAGTTCAGTTTGGGCAGCCTTGAACACTGAAGCTTTCTTT; CDR3aa: CASSSVWAALNTEAFF
d_gene: TRBD1; j_gene: TRBJ2-2; abundance: NA; v_gene: TRBV11-2; CDR3nt: TGTGCCAGCAGCCTAAACAGGGGGCAGGTCGGGGAGCTGTTTTTT; CDR3aa: CASSLNRGQVGELFF
d_gene: NA; j_gene: TRBJ1-1; abundance: NA; v_gene: TRBV2; CDR3nt: TGTGCCAGCAGTGAACAGGGCCCGAACACTGAAGCTTTCTTT; CDR3aa: CASSEQGPNTEAFF
d_gene: NA; j_gene: TRBJ1-6; abundance: NA; v_gene: TRBV28; CDR3nt: TGTGCCAGCAGTTTGGGGGGGGCAGGCTATAATTCACCCCTCCACTTT; CDR3aa: CASSLGGAGYNSPLHF
d_gene: NA; j_gene: TRBJ2-1; abundance: NA; v_gene: TRBV6-5; CDR3nt: TGTGCCAGCACCGACAGGATGGCCTACAATGAGCAGTTCTTC; CDR3aa: CASTDRMAYNEQFF
d_gene: NA; j_gene: TRBJ2-5; abundance: NA; v_gene: TRBV19; CDR3nt: TGTGCCAGTAGTATGGCGGGGACGGGTATCCAGTACTTC; CDR3aa: CASSMAGTGIQYF
d_gene: NA; j_gene: TRBJ2-1; abundance: NA; v_gene: TRBV28; CDR3nt: TGTGCCAGCAGTCTACACGGGAACTCCTACAATGAGCAGTTCTTC; CDR3aa: CASSLHGNSYNEQFF
d_gene: NA; j_gene: TRBJ1-5; abundance: once; v_gene: TRBV10-2; CDR3nt: TGCGCCAGCAGTGATACGGGCTTTAGCAATCAGCCCCAGCATTTT; CDR3aa: CASSDTGFSNQPQHF
d_gene: NA; j_gene: TRBJ1-5; abundance: NA; v_gene: TRBV19; CDR3nt: TGTGCCACCGGGGAGGGGAAGCACAATCAGCCCCAGCATTTT; CDR3aa: CATGEGKHNQPQHF
d_gene: NA; j_gene: TRBJ1-6; abundance: NA; v_gene: TRBV18; CDR3nt: TGTGCCAGCTCACCAAAAACCGTGAACCCCGATTCACCCCTCCACTTT; CDR3aa: CASSPKTVNPDSPLHF
d_gene: TRBD1; j_gene: TRBJ2-7; abundance: few; v_gene: TRBV29-1; CDR3nt: TGCAGCGTTGTTCCGGGACAGGGGGGGTCCTACGAGCAGTACTTC; CDR3aa: CSVVPGQGGSYEQYF
d_gene: NA; j_gene: TRBJ1-1; abundance: NA; v_gene: TRBV28; CDR3nt: TGTGCCAGCTGGTCCATGCCAGGAACTATGAACACTGAAGCTTTCTTT; CDR3aa: CASWSMPGTMNTEAFF
d_gene: TRBD1; j_gene: TRBJ1-1; abundance: NA; v_gene: TRBV4-3; CDR3nt: TGCGCCAGCAGCCACCTACAGGGGACTGAAGCTTTCTTT; CDR3aa: CASSHLQGTEAFF
d_gene: TRBD1; j_gene: TRBJ1-1; abundance: NA; v_gene: TRBV7-8; CDR3nt: TGTGCCAGCAGCTTACGCCGGGACAGGGATCCTGAAGCTTTCTTT; CDR3aa: CASSLRRDRDPEAFF
d_gene: TRBD1; j_gene: TRBJ2-2; abundance: NA; v_gene: TRBV7-3; CDR3nt: TGTGCCAGCAGCCTAAGGGGACAGGGTCTTACCGGGGAGCTGTTTTTT; CDR3aa: CASSLRGQGLTGELFF
d_gene: NA; j_gene: TRBJ1-5; abundance: NA; v_gene: TRBV28; CDR3nt: TGTGCCAGCAGTTCCCAGGGGAATCAGCCCCAGCATTTT; CDR3aa: CASSSQGNQPQHF
d_gene: TRBD1; j_gene: TRBJ1-5; abundance: NA; v_gene: TRBV28; CDR3nt: TGTGCCAGCAGTACGCAGGGGGCAGGTCAGCCCCAGCATTTT; CDR3aa: CASSTQGAGQPQHF